The rows below give T cell receptor beta chains drawn from one sample of a study of T cell responses to AZD1222 COVID-19 vaccine. Generated by immunoSEQ multiplex PCR, the TCRdb table keeps only in-frame clones and is missing some. Found here are approximately 67,000 clones, about nine tenths of them singletons; the top ten hold more than 2%. This specimen was peripheral blood, taken on day 0 of AZD1222 vaccination. These receptor sequences come from an adult in good health. Both conserved end residues are part of each CDR3. A D gene is named only where the DNA matches it firmly. Expanded clones are given a class, and other clones once, few, many or no size at all.

d_call	v_call	j_call	clone_size	cdr3_aa	cdr3_nt
TRBD1	TRBV28	TRBJ1-2	-	CASSRDRSYGYTF	TGTGCCAGCAGTCGGGACAGGTCCTATGGCTACACCTTC
TRBD1	TRBV6-4	TRBJ2-1	medium-sized	CASSAGTGDYNEQFF	TGTGCCAGCAGTGCCGGGACAGGGGACTACAATGAGCAGTTCTTC
-	TRBV4-3	TRBJ2-7	-	CASSQGEQYF	TGCGCCAGCAGCCAAGGCGAGCAGTACTTC
-	TRBV11-3	TRBJ2-5	-	CASSLGPEETQYF	TGTGCCAGCAGCTTAGGGCCCGAAGAGACCCAGTACTTC
TRBD1	TRBV29-1	TRBJ2-1	-	CSVELWTGGNEQFF	TGCAGCGTTGAGCTCTGGACAGGGGGGAATGAGCAGTTCTTC
-	TRBV28	TRBJ1-1	-	CASSPRARRSYMNTEAFF	TGTGCCAGCAGTCCCCGGGCCCGACGGTCGTACATGAACACTGAAGCTTTCTTT
TRBD1	TRBV11-3	TRBJ1-1	-	CASSLDPGQVNTEAFF	TGTGCCAGCAGCTTAGATCCGGGACAGGTGAACACTGAAGCTTTCTTT
TRBD1	TRBV6-5	TRBJ1-5	-	CASRQQGEQPQHF	TGTGCCAGCAGGCAACAGGGGGAGCAGCCCCAGCATTTT
-	TRBV7-2	TRBJ2-7	-	CASSSGTLTYEQYF	TGTGCCAGCAGCTCCGGGACCTTGACCTACGAGCAGTACTTC
-	TRBV5-6	TRBJ2-7	-	CASSFLVASEQYF	TGTGCCAGCAGCTTTTTAGTCGCATCCGAGCAGTACTTC
-	TRBV30	TRBJ2-1	-	CAWSVVDSVQFF	TGTGCCTGGAGTGTAGTAGATTCGGTGCAGTTCTTC
-	TRBV19	TRBJ1-1	-	CASTNMNTEAFF	TGTGCCAGTACAAATATGAACACTGAAGCTTTCTTT
TRBD2	TRBV28	TRBJ2-5	-	CATRNNLAGGEETQYF	TGTGCCACCCGAAACAATTTAGCGGGGGGAGAAGAGACCCAGTACTTC
TRBD2	TRBV2	TRBJ2-1	once	CASSVLAGSYNEQFF	TGTGCCAGCAGTGTACTAGCGGGCTCCTACAATGAGCAGTTCTTC
-	TRBV11-2	TRBJ2-1	-	CASSPGGTYNEQFF	TGTGCCAGCAGCCCAGGGGGGACCTACAATGAGCAGTTCTTC
-	TRBV11-2	TRBJ1-2	-	CASSLDGGAGAYGYTF	TGTGCCAGCAGCTTAGATGGTGGGGCAGGGGCCTATGGCTACACCTTC
TRBD1	TRBV9	TRBJ1-1	once	CASSVVPQGANTEAFF	TGTGCCAGCAGCGTAGTCCCACAGGGGGCTAACACTGAAGCTTTCTTT
TRBD1	TRBV18	TRBJ1-4	-	CASSSRDSTNEKLFF	TGTGCCAGCTCATCGCGGGACAGTACTAATGAAAAACTGTTTTTT
-	TRBV5-4	TRBJ1-4	-	CASSLGRTGGKLFF	TGTGCCAGCAGCTTGGGAAGGACTGGGGGAAAACTGTTTTTT
-	TRBV28	TRBJ1-1	few	CASSLSLIGAFF	TGTGCCAGCAGCCTAAGCTTAATTGGAGCTTTCTTT
-	TRBV29-1	TRBJ1-1	-	CSVEALLRSNTEAFF	TGCAGCGTTGAAGCCCTCCTTAGGTCGAACACTGAAGCTTTCTTT
-	TRBV6-2/TRBV6-3	TRBJ2-2	-	CASSYSHSMRDRKGNTGELFF	TGTGCCAGCAGTTACTCGCACTCCATGCGGGACAGAAAAGGGAACACCGGGGAGCTGTTTTTT
-	TRBV28	TRBJ1-2	once	CASSFGRGGYGYTF	TGTGCCAGCAGTTTTGGCCGGGGAGGCTATGGCTACACCTTC
-	TRBV7-2	TRBJ1-2	-	CASSLGGRDYGYTF	TGTGCCAGCAGCTTAGGGGGCAGGGACTATGGCTACACCTTC
TRBD1	TRBV28	TRBJ1-1	-	CASSRPPGQGHFGAFF	TGTGCCAGCAGCCGGCCCCCGGGACAGGGTCACTTCGGAGCTTTCTTT
TRBD2	TRBV29-1	TRBJ2-1	-	CSAGTSGGSYNEQFF	TGCAGCGCTGGGACTAGCGGGGGCTCCTACAATGAGCAGTTCTTC
-	TRBV3-1/TRBV3-2	TRBJ2-5	-	CASSHGSPQQETQYF	TGTGCCAGCAGCCACGGTTCTCCTCAACAAGAGACCCAGTACTTC
-	TRBV7-9	TRBJ1-5	-	CASSPGMAKGQPQHF	TGTGCCAGCAGCCCCGGAATGGCTAAAGGTCAGCCCCAGCATTTT
TRBD2	TRBV6-4	TRBJ2-1	-	CASRTSGRAGEQFF	TGTGCCAGCAGGACTAGCGGGAGGGCCGGTGAGCAGTTCTTC
TRBD1	TRBV6-5	TRBJ2-2	-	CASSSIQGAGGELFF	TGTGCCAGCAGTTCGATACAGGGGGCTGGCGGGGAGCTGTTTTTT
-	TRBV18	TRBJ2-2	once	CASSPQDYSITGELFF	TGTGCCAGCTCACCTCAGGACTATTCAATCACCGGGGAGCTGTTTTTT
-	TRBV13	TRBJ1-2	-	CASSPPGSHYGYTF	TGTGCCAGCAGCCCGCCTGGGTCGCATTATGGCTACACCTTC
-	TRBV15	TRBJ2-7	-	CATSRDNQGAHEQYF	TGTGCCACCAGCAGAGATAACCAGGGTGCCCACGAGCAGTACTTC
-	TRBV6-5	TRBJ1-1	-	CASSLGGSLNTEAFF	TGTGCCAGCAGTCTTGGGGGCAGTTTAAACACTGAAGCTTTCTTT
-	TRBV30	TRBJ1-1	-	CAWSGESEAFF	TGTGCCTGGAGTGGGGAATCTGAAGCTTTCTTT
-	TRBV28	TRBJ1-3	-	CASSLPRANGNTIYF	TGTGCCAGCAGTTTACCCAGGGCTAATGGAAACACCATATATTTT
-	TRBV6-6	TRBJ2-1	-	CASSYLGPDNEQFF	TGTGCCAGCAGTTACTTAGGACCCGACAATGAGCAGTTCTTC
TRBD1	TRBV7-2	TRBJ1-6	-	CASSFRTGRTYNSPLHF	TGTGCCAGCAGCTTCCGGACAGGGAGGACTTATAATTCACCCCTCCACTTT
-	TRBV5-1	TRBJ1-3	-	CASSLETPGAGNTIYF	TGCGCCAGCAGCTTGGAGACTCCAGGGGCTGGAAACACCATATATTTT
TRBD2	TRBV6-2/TRBV6-3	TRBJ2-3	-	CASSWTSGDFTDTQYF	TGTGCCAGCAGCTGGACTAGCGGGGATTTCACAGATACGCAGTATTTT
-	TRBV19	TRBJ1-2	-	CASSKHPGGPGYTF	TGTGCCAGTAGTAAGCACCCCGGGGGGCCGGGCTACACCTTC
-	TRBV10-1	TRBJ2-2	-	CASSDVPTGAQTGELFF	TGCGCCAGCAGTGACGTCCCTACCGGGGCCCAGACCGGGGAGCTGTTTTTT
-	TRBV28	TRBJ2-7	-	CASSSGTTVSYEQYF	TGTGCCAGCAGTTCCGGGACAACCGTCTCCTACGAGCAGTACTTC
-	TRBV5-1	TRBJ1-2	-	CASSARGLGDYGYTF	TGCGCCAGCAGCGCCCGGGGGCTTGGTGACTATGGCTACACCTTC
-	TRBV20-1	TRBJ2-7	-	CSASRERGAEQYF	TGCAGTGCTAGTAGAGAGAGAGGAGCTGAGCAGTACTTC
-	TRBV2	TRBJ1-6	-	CASNPTGRNSPLHF	TGTGCCAGCAACCCTACAGGGCGGAATTCACCCCTCCACTTT
-	TRBV9	TRBJ2-1	-	CASSVGEREQFF	TGTGCCAGCAGCGTAGGGGAGCGGGAGCAGTTCTTC